Listed below are T cell receptor beta chains from one sample, sequenced in a study of post-analysis software for immune sequencing data. TCRdb reanalysed the PCR reads using MiXCR and keeps one entry per CDR3 protein. The repertoire includes roughly 170,000 distinct CDR3 sequences, around 28% of them detected once, and over 1.2% sits in the top ten. The sample comprised blood. The origin of the receptors is a girl under 18 with multiple sclerosis. CDR3s include the opening cysteine and the closing phenylalanine or tryptophan. A D gene is named only where the DNA matches it firmly. Clone size is shown for a subset of rows, as once, few, many or a class of expanded clone.

clone size: many
D gene: .
V gene: TRBV12-3/TRBV12-4
J gene: TRBJ2-7
CDR3 protein: CASSPGPRSYEQYF
CDR3 DNA: TGTGCCAGCAGTCCGGGACCGAGATCCTACGAGCAGTACTTC

clone size: few
D gene: .
V gene: TRBV20-1
J gene: TRBJ2-2
CDR3 protein: CSASVTTNTGELFF
CDR3 DNA: TGCAGTGCTAGTGTGACTACGAACACCGGGGAGCTGTTTTTT

clone size: .
D gene: .
V gene: TRBV3-1
J gene: TRBJ1-5
CDR3 protein: CASSTTDGGLNQPQHF
CDR3 DNA: TGTGCCAGCAGCACGACTGACGGGGGGCTCAATCAGCCCCAGCATTTT

clone size: .
D gene: TRBD1
V gene: TRBV6-5
J gene: TRBJ1-2
CDR3 protein: CASSYGTGGNYGHTF
CDR3 DNA: TGTGCCAGCAGTTACGGGACAGGGGGCAACTATGGCCACACCTTC

clone size: .
D gene: TRBD1
V gene: TRBV20-1
J gene: TRBJ2-5
CDR3 protein: CSARPGQELEPQYF
CDR3 DNA: TGCAGTGCTAGACCGGGACAGGAGTTGGAGCCCCAGTACTTC

clone size: .
D gene: .
V gene: TRBV20-1
J gene: TRBJ2-4
CDR3 protein: CSARLGGPLKQYF
CDR3 DNA: TGCAGTGCTAGATTGGGGGGGCCTCTAAAGCAGTACTTC

clone size: .
D gene: .
V gene: TRBV19
J gene: TRBJ1-4
CDR3 protein: CASSGVAFYEKLFF
CDR3 DNA: TGTGCCAGTAGTGGGGTTGCCTTCTATGAAAAACTGTTTTTT

clone size: few
D gene: TRBD1
V gene: TRBV5-1
J gene: TRBJ2-1
CDR3 protein: CASSTRQGGTYNEQFF
CDR3 DNA: TGCGCCAGCAGCACCCGACAGGGTGGAACCTACAATGAGCAGTTCTTC

clone size: many
D gene: .
V gene: TRBV5-1
J gene: TRBJ2-3
CDR3 protein: CASSPEPSTDTQYF
CDR3 DNA: TGCGCCAGCAGCCCAGAGCCTAGCACAGATACGCAGTATTTT

clone size: many
D gene: .
V gene: TRBV9
J gene: TRBJ2-7
CDR3 protein: CASSVNSGEQYF
CDR3 DNA: TGTGCCAGCAGCGTAAACTCTGGCGAGCAGTACTTC

clone size: once
D gene: TRBD2
V gene: TRBV3-1
J gene: TRBJ2-1
CDR3 protein: CASSRGGASGSVNEQFF
CDR3 DNA: TGTGCCAGCAGCCGGGGGGGGGCTAGCGGGAGTGTAAATGAGCAGTTCTTC

clone size: .
D gene: .
V gene: TRBV5-1
J gene: TRBJ2-3
CDR3 protein: CASSLSSPTDTQYF
CDR3 DNA: TGCGCCAGCAGCTTGAGTAGTCCCACAGATACGCAGTATTTT